This T cell receptor beta chain was recovered during a study of blood T cell repertoires in COVID-19. For the study at large: The origin of the acute and convalescent COVID-19 samples was the United States, Italy and Spain. PBMCs, B-cell-depleted T cells, or T cells provided the cDNA or gDNA that made up the material.

Source study methods: Reference gene primer amplification in the assay estimated nucleated cell counts. TCRdb keeps only in-frame clones here, not all; method: immunoSEQ multiplex PCR. V, J and clone size derive from that table, while D and trimming were established from the DNA sequence. In the table there are about 140,000 clones, around 80% of which are singletons. Between the trimmed V and J ends, which lost 3 bases and 8 bases, there was a span of 4 bases. CDR3 size: 11 residues. This rearrangement joins TRBV23-1 to TRBJ1-4; D call uncertain. TRBV23-1 is marked as an open reading frame, function uncertain. Sequencing used peripheral blood. This sequence was found in a man between 60 and 70 years old with active or convalescent COVID-19. The CDR3 reads CASSHPEKLFF. DNA for the CDR3: TGCGCCAGCAGTCACCCGGAAAAACTGTTTTTT.